The clone carrying this TCR beta chain is a singleton in its sample. Its specificity is unknown. The CDR3 sequence is 14 residues long. V lost 7 bases to trimming and J lost 7 bases, with 16 bases between them. CDR1 and CDR2 from the germline V gene are LNHDA and SQIVND (reference sequence). The record originates from a study of shared clonotypes between healthy human individuals. Study-level information: The plates for each donor numbered three CD4 naive, three CD4 memory, two CD8 naive and one CD8 memory.

Study-level results: Blood was the sole source, and tissue repertoires probably differ. Larger estimated richness was generally seen in naive subsets than in memory subsets.

TCRdb keeps only in-frame clones here, not all; method: immunoSEQ multiplex PCR. This sample carries roughly 2.1 million clones, approximately 94% of them seen once, and the ten largest clones take 1.5% to 2%. Selected positively for CCR7 and CD45RO-negative, naive CD8 cells excluded terminally differentiated effector memory CD45RA+ cells. The specimen was naive CD8+ T cells from PBMCs. This clonotype originated in a man between 18 and 29 years old in good health. Some clones in this sample may be carry-over from other donors' samples. The chain uses TRBV19 and TRBJ2-2; D perhaps matches TRBD2 (5 bases). CDR3 residues: CASITGPRGGELFF. The CDR3, as DNA: TGTGCCAGTATCACTGGCCCTCGGGGCGGGGAGCTGTTTTTT.